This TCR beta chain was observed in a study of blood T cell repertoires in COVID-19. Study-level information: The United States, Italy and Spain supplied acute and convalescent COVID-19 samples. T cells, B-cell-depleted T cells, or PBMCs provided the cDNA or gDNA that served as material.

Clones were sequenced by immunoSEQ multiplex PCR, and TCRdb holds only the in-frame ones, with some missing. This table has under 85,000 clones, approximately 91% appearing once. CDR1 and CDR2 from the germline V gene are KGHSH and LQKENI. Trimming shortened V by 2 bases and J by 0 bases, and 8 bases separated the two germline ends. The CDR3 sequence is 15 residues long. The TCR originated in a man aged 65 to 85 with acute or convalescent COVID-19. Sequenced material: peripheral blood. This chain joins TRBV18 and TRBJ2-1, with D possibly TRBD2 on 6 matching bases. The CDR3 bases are TGTGCCAGCTCACCAGGGGGAGGCTCCTACAATGAGCAGTTCTTC. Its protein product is CASSPGGGSYNEQFF.